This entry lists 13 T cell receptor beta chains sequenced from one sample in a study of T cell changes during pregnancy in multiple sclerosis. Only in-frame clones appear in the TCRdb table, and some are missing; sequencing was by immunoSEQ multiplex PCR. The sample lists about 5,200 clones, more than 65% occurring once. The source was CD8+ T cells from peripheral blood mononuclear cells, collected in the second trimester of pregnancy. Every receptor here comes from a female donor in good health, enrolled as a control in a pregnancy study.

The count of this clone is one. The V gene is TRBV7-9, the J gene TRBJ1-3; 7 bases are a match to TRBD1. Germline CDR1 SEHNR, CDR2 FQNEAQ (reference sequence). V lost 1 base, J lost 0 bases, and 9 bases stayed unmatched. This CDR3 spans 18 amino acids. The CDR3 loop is CASSLDDRVGSSGNTIYF. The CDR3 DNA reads TGTGCCAGCAGCTTAGACGACAGGGTGGGAAGCTCTGGAAACACCATATATTTT.

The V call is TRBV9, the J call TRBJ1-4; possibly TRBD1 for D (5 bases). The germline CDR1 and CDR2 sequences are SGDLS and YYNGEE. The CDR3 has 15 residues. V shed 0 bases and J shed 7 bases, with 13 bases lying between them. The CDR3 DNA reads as TGTGCCAGCAGCGTAGGATCCGGAGGGACTGAAAAACTGTTTTTT. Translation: CASSVGSGGTEKLFF.

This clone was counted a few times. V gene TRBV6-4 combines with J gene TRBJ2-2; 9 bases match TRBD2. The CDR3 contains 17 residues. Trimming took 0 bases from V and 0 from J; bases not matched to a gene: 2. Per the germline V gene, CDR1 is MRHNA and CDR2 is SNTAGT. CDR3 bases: TGTGCCAGCAGTGACTCCCCTAGCGGGGCGAACACCGGGGAGCTGTTTTTT. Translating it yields CASSDSPSGANTGELFF.

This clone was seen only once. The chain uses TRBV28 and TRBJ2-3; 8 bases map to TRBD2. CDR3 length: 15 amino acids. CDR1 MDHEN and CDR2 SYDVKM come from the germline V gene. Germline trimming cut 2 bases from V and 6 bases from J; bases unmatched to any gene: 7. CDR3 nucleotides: TGTGCCAGCAGTTTAGGAGCGGGAGTCCCCGATACGCAGTATTTT. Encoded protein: CASSLGAGVPDTQYF.

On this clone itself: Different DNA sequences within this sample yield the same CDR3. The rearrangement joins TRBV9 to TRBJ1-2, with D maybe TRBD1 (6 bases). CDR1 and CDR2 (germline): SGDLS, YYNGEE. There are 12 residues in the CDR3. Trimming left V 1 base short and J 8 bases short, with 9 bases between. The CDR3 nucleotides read TGTGCCAGCAGCGTAAGGGGGTCGGGCTACACCTTC. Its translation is CASSVRGSGYTF.

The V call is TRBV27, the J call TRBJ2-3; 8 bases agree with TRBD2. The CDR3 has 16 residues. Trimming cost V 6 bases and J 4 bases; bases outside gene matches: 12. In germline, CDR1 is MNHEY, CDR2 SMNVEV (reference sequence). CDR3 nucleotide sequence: TGTGCCAGCAGCCCCGGGACTAGGGTTGAGTCAGATACGCAGTATTTT. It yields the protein CASSPGTRVESDTQYF.

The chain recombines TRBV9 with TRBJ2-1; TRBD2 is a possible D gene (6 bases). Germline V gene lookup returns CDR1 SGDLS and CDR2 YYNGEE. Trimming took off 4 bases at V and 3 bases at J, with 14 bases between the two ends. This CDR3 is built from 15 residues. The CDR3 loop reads CASSPWRDRYNEQFF. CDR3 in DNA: TGTGCCAGCAGCCCCTGGCGGGATCGCTACAATGAGCAGTTCTTC.

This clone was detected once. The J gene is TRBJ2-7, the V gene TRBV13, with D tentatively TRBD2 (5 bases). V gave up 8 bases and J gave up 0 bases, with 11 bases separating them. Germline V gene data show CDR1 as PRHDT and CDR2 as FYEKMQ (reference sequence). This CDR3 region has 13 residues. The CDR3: CASGHRGSYEQYF. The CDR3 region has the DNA TGTGCCAGCGGGCATCGGGGCTCCTACGAGCAGTACTTC. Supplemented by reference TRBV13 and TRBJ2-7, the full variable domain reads AAGVIQSPRHLIKEKRETATLKCYPIPRHDTVYWYQQGPGQDPQFLISFYEKMQSDKGSIPDRFSAQQFSDYHSELNMSSLELGDSALYFCASGHRGSYEQYFGPGTRLTVT.

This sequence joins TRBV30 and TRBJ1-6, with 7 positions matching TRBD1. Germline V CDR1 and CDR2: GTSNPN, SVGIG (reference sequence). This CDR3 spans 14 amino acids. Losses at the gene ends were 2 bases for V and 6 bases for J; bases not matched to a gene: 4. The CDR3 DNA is TGTGCCTGGAGTAAGGGGGCAGGTAATTCACCCCTCCACTTT. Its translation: CAWSKGAGNSPLHF.

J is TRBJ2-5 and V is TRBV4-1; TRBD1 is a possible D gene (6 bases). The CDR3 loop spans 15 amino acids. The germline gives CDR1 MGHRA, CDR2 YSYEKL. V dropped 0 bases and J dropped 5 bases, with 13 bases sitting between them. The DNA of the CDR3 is TGCGCCAGCAGCCAAGATCCAGGGGCTTGGGAGACCCAGTACTTC. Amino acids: CASSQDPGAWETQYF.

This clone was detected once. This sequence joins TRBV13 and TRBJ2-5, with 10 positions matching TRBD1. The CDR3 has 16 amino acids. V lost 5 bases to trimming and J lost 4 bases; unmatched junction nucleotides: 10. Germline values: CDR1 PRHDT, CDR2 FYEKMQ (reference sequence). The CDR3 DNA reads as TGTGCCAGCAGCCACGGGACAGGGGTGATTCGAGAGACCCAGTACTTC. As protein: CASSHGTGVIRETQYF.

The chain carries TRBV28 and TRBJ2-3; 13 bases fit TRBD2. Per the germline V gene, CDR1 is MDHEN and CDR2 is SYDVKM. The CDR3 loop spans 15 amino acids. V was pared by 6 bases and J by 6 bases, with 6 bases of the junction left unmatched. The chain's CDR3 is CASRRTSGRMDTQYF. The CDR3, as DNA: TGTGCCAGCAGGCGGACTAGCGGGAGAATGGATACGCAGTATTTT. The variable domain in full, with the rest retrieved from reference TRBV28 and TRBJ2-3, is DVKVTQSSRYLVKRTGEKVFLECVQDMDHENMFWYRQDPGLGLRLIYFSYDVKMKEKGDIPEGYSVSREKKERFSLILESASTNQTSMYLCASRRTSGRMDTQYFGPGTRLTVL.

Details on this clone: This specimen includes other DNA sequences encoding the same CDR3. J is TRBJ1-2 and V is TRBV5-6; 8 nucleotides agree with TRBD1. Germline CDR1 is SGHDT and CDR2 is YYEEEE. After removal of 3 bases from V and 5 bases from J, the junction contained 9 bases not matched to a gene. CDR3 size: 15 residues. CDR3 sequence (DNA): TGTGCCAGCAGCTCCGGACAGGGTGTTGTTTATGGCTACACCTTC. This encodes CASSSGQGVVYGYTF.